This TCR beta chain is from a study of human T cells and chemical hapten exposure. Study context: Upper inner arm skin measuring approximately 2 cm by approximately 2 cm received 2% DPC for sensitization. Broader study findings: Expanded TCRs created a significantly greater count of big CDR3 similarity clusters than controls did. After DPC sensitization, TCRs above 1 in 1000 frequency showed no change.

This clonotype was counted only a few times. The antigen remains undetermined. Noted time point: pre-sensitization, week 0. Treatment specified: therapeutic diphenylcyclopropenone sensitization with weekly scalp DPC. Extraction yielded total RNA from whole blood (unfractionated). One entry per CDR3 protein results from TCRdb running MiXCR on the RACE reads. The table shows tens of thousands of distinct CDR3 sequences, with 14% occurring only once. The sequence was collected from a woman in her forties or fifties with alopecia areata. Some clones in this sample may be carry-over from other donors' samples. The sequences come from whole blood, collected in connection with sensitization to the hapten diphenylcyclopropenone (DPC).

The CDR3 loop reads CSARDRLESTTQPQHF. DNA of the CDR3: TGCAGTGCTAGAGATCGACTGGAGAGCACCACTCAGCCCCAGCATTTT. The gene calls are TRBV20-1 and TRBJ1-5, with D unclear. Trimming removed 0 bases from V and 6 bases from J, with 18 bases in between. Germline V CDR1 and CDR2: DFQATT, SNEGSKA (reference sequence). This CDR3 comprises 16 residues.